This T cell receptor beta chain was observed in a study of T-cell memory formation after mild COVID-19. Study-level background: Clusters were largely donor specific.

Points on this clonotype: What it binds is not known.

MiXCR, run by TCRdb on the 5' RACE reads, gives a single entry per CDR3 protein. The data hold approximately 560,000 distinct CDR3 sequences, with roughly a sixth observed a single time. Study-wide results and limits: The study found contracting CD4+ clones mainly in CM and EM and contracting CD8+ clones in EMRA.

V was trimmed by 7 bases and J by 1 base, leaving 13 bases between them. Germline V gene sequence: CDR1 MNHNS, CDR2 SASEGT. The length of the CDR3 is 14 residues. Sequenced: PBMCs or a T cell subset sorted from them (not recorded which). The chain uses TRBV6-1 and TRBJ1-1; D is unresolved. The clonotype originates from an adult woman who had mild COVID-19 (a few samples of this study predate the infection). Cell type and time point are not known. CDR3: CASTRLDQNTEAFF. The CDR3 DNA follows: TGTGCCAGCACCCGACTTGACCAGAACACTGAAGCTTTCTTT.